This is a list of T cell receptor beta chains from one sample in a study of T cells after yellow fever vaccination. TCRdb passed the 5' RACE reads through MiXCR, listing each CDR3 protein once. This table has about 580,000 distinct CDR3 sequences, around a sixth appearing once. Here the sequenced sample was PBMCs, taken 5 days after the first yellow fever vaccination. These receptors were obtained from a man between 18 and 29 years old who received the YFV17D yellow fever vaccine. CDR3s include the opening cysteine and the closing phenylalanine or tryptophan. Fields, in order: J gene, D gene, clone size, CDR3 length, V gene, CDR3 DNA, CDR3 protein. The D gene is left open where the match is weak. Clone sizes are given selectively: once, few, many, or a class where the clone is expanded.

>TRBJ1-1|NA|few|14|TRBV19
TGTGCCAGTAGTATTAACAGGGAGAACACTGAAGCTTTCTTT
CASSINRENTEAFF
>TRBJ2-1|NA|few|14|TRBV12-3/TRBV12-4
TGTGCCAGCAGTTCTTACACAGGGAGAAATGAGCAGTTCTTC
CASSSYTGRNEQFF
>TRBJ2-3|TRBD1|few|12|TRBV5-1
TGCGCCAGCAGCTTGGAGGGGGCCCAGCAGTATTTT
CASSLEGAQQYF
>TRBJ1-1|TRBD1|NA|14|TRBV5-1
TGCGCCAGCAACCGGGGAGACAGGGCACCTGAAGCTTTCTTT
CASNRGDRAPEAFF
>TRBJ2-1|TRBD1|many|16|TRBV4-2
TGTGCCAGCAGCCAGGGGGACAGGGGACGTAACAATGAGCAGTTCTTC
CASSQGDRGRNNEQFF
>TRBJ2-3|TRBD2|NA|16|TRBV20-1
TGCAGTGCTTTTACCGGGGGGACCCGGGGCACAGATACGCAGTATTTT
CSAFTGGTRGTDTQYF
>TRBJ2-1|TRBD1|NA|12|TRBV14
TGTGCCAGCGGACAGGTTTACAATGAGCAGTTCTTC
CASGQVYNEQFF
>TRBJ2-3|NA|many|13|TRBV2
TGTGCCAGCAGTGGTGGGAATAAAGATACGCAGTATTTT
CASSGGNKDTQYF
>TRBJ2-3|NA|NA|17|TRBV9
TGTGCCAGCAGTCTTGAGGGGCAGACTACTAGCACAGATACGCAGTATTTT
CASSLEGQTTSTDTQYF
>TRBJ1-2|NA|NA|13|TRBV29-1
TGCAGCGTTCACGAGCTCGGGATCTATGGCTACACCTTC
CSVHELGIYGYTF
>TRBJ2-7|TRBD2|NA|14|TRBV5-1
TGCGCCAGCAGCTCGAGGACTAGTAACGACGAGCAGTACTTC
CASSSRTSNDEQYF
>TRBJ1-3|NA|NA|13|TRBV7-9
TGTGCCACGGGACTTTCTGACGGAAACACCATATATTTT
CATGLSDGNTIYF
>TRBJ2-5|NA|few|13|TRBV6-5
TGTGCCAGCAGTTACGGTTACGCGGAGACCCAGTACTTC
CASSYGYAETQYF
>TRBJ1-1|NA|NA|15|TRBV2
TGTGCCAGCAGTGACGTAGGGACCCCAGGGACTGAAGCTTTCTTT
CASSDVGTPGTEAFF
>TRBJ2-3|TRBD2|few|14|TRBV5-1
TGCGCCAGCTCTTTCGGGGGGAAGACAGATACGCAGTATTTT
CASSFGGKTDTQYF
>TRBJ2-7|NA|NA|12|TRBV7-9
TGTGCCAGCAGCCAAAATACCATCGAGCAGTACTTC
CASSQNTIEQYF
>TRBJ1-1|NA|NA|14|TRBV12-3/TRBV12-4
TGTGCCAGCAGCCCCGACCGGAAGAACACTGAAGCTTTCTTT
CASSPDRKNTEAFF
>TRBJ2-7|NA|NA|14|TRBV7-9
TGTGCCAGCAGCTTAAACCAGGACTCCTACGAGCAGTACTTC
CASSLNQDSYEQYF
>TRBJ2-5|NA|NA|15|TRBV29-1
TGCAGCGTTACCCCTCGGGCGGCGGGGTCCGGGACCCAGTACTTC
CSVTPRAAGSGTQYF
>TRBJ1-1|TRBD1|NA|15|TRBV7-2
TGTGCCAGCAGCACGCCGGACAGGGGAAAAACTGAAGCTTTCTTT
CASSTPDRGKTEAFF
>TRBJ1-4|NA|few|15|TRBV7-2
TGTGCCAGCAGCTTAAGTCGTAATACTAAGGAAAAACTGTTTTTT
CASSLSRNTKEKLFF
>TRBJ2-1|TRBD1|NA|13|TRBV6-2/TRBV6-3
TGTGCCAGCAGGCCACAGGGGGCGCAGGGGTTGTTCTTC
CASRPQGAQGLFF
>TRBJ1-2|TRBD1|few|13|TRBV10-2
TGCGCCAGCCTCGACAGGGGGTTTTATGGCTACACCTTC
CASLDRGFYGYTF
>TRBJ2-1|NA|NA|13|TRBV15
TGTGCCACCAGCAACTTAGCCACGAGCCCGCAGTTCTTC
CATSNLATSPQFF
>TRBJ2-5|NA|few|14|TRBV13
TGTGCCAGCAGCTCACCATTGGATGGGGAGACCCAGTACTTC
CASSSPLDGETQYF
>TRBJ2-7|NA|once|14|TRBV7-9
TGTGCCAGCAGCTTAGCCCAACTCTCCTACGAGCAGTACTTC
CASSLAQLSYEQYF
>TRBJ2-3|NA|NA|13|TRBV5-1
TGCGCCAGCATCGGAGGGGGCACAGATACGCAGTATTTT
CASIGGGTDTQYF